This T cell receptor (beta chain) was obtained from a study of CD8 T cells in Susac syndrome. Study results and limitations: The study conceded that its TCR sequencing and HLA analysis involved relatively few individuals.

With 1 base removed from V and 5 bases from J, the gap between germline ends came to 14 bases. Per the germline V gene, CDR1 is MDHEN and CDR2 is SYDVKM. The CDR3 loop spans 15 amino acids. It was with random hexamers that roughly 0.45 to 1 ug RNA was reverse transcribed. The authors amplified TCR beta CDR3 across 54 Vbeta and 13 Jbeta using immunoSEQ multiplex PCR. TCRdb itself ran the immunoSEQ multiplex PCR reads through MiXCR, one entry per CDR3 protein. The table has fewer than 350,000 distinct CDR3 sequences, roughly 90% seen once; the top ten hold under 0.2%. As to this clonotype: Its target is unknown.

CD8+ and CD4+ T cells were negatively isolated; TEMRA cells were FACS-enriched. Sequenced input: CD8+ T cells from PBMCs. This sequence originates from a human donor with multiple sclerosis. The chain couples TRBV28 to TRBJ1-1; tentative D call: TRBD1 (6 bases). The CDR3: CASSLSAHRVTEAFF. DNA for the CDR3: TGTGCCAGCAGTTTATCGGCTCACAGGGTGACTGAAGCTTTCTTT. The full variable domain, rest sourced from reference TRBV28 and TRBJ1-1, is DVKVTQSSRYLVKRTGEKVFLECVQDMDHENMFWYRQDPGLGLRLIYFSYDVKMKEKGDIPEGYSVSREKKERFSLILESASTNQTSMYLCASSLSAHRVTEAFFGQGTRLTVV.